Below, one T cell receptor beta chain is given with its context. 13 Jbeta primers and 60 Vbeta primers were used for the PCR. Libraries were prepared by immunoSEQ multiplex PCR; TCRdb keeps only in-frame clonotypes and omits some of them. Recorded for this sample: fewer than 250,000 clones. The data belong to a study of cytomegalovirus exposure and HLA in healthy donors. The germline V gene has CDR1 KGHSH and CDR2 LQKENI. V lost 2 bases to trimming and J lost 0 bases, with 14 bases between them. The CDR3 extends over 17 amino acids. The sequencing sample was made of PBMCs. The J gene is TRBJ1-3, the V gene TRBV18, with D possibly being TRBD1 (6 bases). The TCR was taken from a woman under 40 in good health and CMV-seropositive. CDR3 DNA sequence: TGTGCCAGCTCACCATCTACAGGGTCCCTCTCTGGAAACACCATATATTTT. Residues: CASSPSTGSLSGNTIYF. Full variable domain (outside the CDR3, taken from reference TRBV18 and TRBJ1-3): NAGVMQNPRHLVRRRGQEARLRCSPMKGHSHVYWYRQLPEEGLKFMVYLQKENIIDESGMPKERFSAEFPKEGPSILRIQQVVRGDSAAYFCASSPSTGSLSGNTIYFGEGSWLTVV.